This T cell receptor (beta chain) comes out of a study of response to subunit inactivated influenza vaccine. One entry per CDR3 protein, called by TCRdb with MiXCR from the RT-PCR reads. The profile shows about 540,000 distinct CDR3 sequences, around 21% of them singletons. V lost 5 bases and J 7 bases, leaving 12 bases between the germline ends. The CDR3 has 12 residues. Germline loops: CDR1 SQVTM, CDR2 ANQGSEA. The sample was also reused in another study, on T cells expressing NK-cell markers. Per that study: TCR beta cDNA was made by 5'RACE template switching with UMIs. Underlying the TCR beta repertoires were sorted CD3+CD56+NKG2C+, CD3+CD56+NKG2C- and CD3+CD56-NKG2C+ T cells. Top CD8+ clonotypes included the dominant CD3+CD56+NKG2C+ clonotypes in several donors. The CD3+CD56-NKG2C+ fraction of a few donors was also led by these clonotypes. HCMV specificity was not established for the expanded NKG2C+ T cell clones.

Sequencing was performed on CD4+ T cells sorted from PBMCs, taken 11 to 12 days after vaccination. The gene calls are TRBV29-1 and TRBJ1-5; D not certain. This receptor was identified in a man in his fifties or sixties who received an inactivated influenza vaccine. CDR3 sequence (DNA): TGCAGCGTTACTACACCTGGGCAGCCCCAGCATTTT. Translating it yields CSVTTPGQPQHF.